This T cell receptor (beta chain) was sequenced for a study of CD8 T cells in Susac syndrome. An input of about 0.5 to 1 ug of RNA was subjected to reverse transcription using random hexamers. The TCR beta CDR3 was amplified by immunoSEQ multiplex PCR across 54 Vbeta, 13 Jbeta. MiXCR, applied by TCRdb to the immunoSEQ multiplex PCR reads, yields one record per CDR3 protein. The sample has a few hundred thousand distinct CDR3 sequences; 95% are singletons. In blood CD8+ and CD4+ T cells, TCR beta underwent sequencing. The CDR3 loop spans 15 amino acids. Trimming left V 4 bases short and J 2 bases short, with 15 bases between. Germline V gene data show CDR1 as SGDLS and CDR2 as YYNGEE.

Sequenced sample: CD4+ T cells from PBMCs. The chain joins TRBV9 to TRBJ1-2; weak D call: TRBD1 (6 bases). The TCR comes from a human donor with multiple sclerosis. CDR3 loop: CASSLRLGQNYGYTF. The CDR3 nucleotides are TGTGCCAGCAGCCTCCGCCTCGGACAGAACTATGGCTACACCTTC.